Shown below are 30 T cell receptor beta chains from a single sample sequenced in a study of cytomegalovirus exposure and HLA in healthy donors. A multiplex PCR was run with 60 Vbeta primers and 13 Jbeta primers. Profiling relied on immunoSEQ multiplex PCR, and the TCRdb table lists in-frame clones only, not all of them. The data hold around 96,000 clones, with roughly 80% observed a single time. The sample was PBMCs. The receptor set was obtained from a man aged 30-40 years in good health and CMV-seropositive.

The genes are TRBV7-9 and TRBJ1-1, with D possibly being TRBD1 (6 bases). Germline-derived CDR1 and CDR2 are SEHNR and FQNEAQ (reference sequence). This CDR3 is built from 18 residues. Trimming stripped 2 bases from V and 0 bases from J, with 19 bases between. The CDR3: CASSLRGGDFGVNTEAFF. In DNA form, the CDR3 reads TGTGCCAGCAGCTTAAGAGGGGGGGATTTTGGGGTGAACACTGAAGCTTTCTTT.

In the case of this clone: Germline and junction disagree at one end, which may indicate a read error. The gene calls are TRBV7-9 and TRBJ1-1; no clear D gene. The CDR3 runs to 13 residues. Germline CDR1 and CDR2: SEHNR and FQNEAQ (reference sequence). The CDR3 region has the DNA TGTTCCAGCAGCTTAACTAGTAGCACTGAAGCTTTCTTT. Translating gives CSSSLTSSTEAFF.

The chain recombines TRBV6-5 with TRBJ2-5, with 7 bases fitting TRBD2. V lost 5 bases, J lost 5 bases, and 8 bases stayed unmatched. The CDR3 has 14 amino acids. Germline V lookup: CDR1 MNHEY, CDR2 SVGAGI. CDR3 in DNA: TGTGCCAGCAGTCCCAGCGGGGCCGGTGAGACCCAGTACTTC. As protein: CASSPSGAGETQYF.

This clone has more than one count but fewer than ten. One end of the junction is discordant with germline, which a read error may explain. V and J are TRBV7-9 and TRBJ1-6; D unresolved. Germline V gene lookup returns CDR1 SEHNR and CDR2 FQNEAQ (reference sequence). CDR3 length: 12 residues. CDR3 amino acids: CSSSHPHSPLHF. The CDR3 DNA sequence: TGTTCCAGCAGCCATCCCCATTCACCCCTCCACTTT.

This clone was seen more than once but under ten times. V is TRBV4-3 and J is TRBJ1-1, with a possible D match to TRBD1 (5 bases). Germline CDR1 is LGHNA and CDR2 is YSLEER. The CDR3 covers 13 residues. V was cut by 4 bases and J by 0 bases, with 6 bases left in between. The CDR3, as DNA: TGCGCCAGCAGCCGGGGGGTGAACACTGAAGCTTTCTTT. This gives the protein CASSRGVNTEAFF.

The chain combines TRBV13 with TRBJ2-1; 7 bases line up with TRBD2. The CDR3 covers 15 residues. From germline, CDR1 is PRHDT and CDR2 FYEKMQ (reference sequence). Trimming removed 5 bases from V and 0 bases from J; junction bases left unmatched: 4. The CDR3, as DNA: TGTGCCAGCAGCCTACGGGGGGACTCCTACAATGAGCAGTTCTTC. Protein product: CASSLRGDSYNEQFF.

Here the CDR3 DNA reads TGTGCCAGCAGTTCCGGGTCTCTGAGGTCTGAAGCTTTCTTT. Amino acid sequence: CASSSGSLRSEAFF. V gene TRBV27 combines with J gene TRBJ1-1; no firm D call. The V end lost 4 bases, the J end lost 6 bases, and 15 bases lay between the germline ends. Germline CDR1 reads MNHEY; CDR2 reads SMNVEV (reference sequence). The CDR3 runs to 14 residues.

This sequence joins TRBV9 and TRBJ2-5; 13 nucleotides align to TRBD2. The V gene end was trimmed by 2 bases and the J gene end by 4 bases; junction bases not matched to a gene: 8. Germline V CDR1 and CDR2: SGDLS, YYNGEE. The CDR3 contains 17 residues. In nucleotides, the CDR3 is TGTGCCAGCAGCGTGGACCCACTAGCGGGGGGGCGAGAGACCCAGTACTTC. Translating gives CASSVDPLAGGRETQYF.

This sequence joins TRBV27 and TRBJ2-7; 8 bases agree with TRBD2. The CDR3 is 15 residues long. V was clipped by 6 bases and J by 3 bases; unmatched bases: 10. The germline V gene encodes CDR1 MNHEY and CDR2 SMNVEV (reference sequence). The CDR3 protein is CASSQTSGPIYEQYF. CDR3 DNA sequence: TGTGCCAGCAGCCAAACTAGCGGTCCTATCTACGAGCAGTACTTC.

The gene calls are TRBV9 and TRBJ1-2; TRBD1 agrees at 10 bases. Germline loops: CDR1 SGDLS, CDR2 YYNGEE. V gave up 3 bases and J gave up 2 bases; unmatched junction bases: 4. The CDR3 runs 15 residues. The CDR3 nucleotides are TGTGCCAGCAGCGAGGGGACAGGGGACAACTATGGCTACACCTTC. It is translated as CASSEGTGDNYGYTF.

CDR3 sequence reads: CASSKRQGLGYTF. CDR3 DNA sequence: TGTGCCAGCAGCAAAAGACAGGGCTTGGGCTACACCTTC. The chain combines TRBV2 with TRBJ1-2; TRBD1 matches at 7 bases. Trimming at V came to 6 bases and at J to 8 bases, leaving 9 bases not matched to a gene. The CDR3 has 13 residues. CDR1 is SNHLY, CDR2 FYNNEI, per germline. The full variable domain, with the rest looked up from reference TRBV2 and TRBJ1-2, is EPEVTQTPSHQVTQMGQEVILRCVPISNHLYFYWYRQILGQKVEFLVSFYNNEISEKSEIFDDQFSVERPDGSNFTLKIRSTKLEDSAMYFCASSKRQGLGYTFGSGTRLTVV.

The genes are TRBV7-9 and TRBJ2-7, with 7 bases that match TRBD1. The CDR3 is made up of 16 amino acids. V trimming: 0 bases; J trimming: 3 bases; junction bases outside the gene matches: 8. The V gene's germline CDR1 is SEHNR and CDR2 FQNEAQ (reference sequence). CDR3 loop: CASSLAGRTGDYEQYF. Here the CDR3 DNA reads TGTGCCAGCAGCTTAGCGGGTAGGACAGGAGACTACGAGCAGTACTTC.

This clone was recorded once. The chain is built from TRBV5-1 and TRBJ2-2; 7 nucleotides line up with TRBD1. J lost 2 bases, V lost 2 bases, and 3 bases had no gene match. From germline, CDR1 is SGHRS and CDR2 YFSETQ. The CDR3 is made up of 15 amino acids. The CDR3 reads CASSFGTVNTGELFF. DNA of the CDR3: TGCGCCAGCAGCTTCGGGACAGTCAACACCGGGGAGCTGTTTTTT.

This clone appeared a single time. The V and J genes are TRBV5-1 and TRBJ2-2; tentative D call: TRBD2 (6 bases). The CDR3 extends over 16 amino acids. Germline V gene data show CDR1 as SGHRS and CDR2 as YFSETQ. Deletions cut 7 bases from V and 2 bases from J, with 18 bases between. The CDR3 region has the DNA TGCGCCAGCCTCATTGGCGGGGCACCCAACACCGGGGAGCTGTTTTTT. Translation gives CASLIGGAPNTGELFF.

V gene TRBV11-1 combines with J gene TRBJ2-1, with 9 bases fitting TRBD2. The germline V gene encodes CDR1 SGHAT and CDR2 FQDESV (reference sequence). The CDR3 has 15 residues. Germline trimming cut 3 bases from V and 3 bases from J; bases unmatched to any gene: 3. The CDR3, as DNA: TGTGCCAGCAGCTTTGATAGCGGGGGCTACAATGAGCAGTTCTTC. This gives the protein CASSFDSGGYNEQFF.

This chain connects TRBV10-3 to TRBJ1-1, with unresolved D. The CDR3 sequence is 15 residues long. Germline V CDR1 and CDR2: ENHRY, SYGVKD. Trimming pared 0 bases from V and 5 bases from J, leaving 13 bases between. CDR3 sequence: CAISESIPGFTEAFF. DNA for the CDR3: TGTGCCATCAGTGAGTCGATCCCCGGGTTTACTGAAGCTTTCTTT.

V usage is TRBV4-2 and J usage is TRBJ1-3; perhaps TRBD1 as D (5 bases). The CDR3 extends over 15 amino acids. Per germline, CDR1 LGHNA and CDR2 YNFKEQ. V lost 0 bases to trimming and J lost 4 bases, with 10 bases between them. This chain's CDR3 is CASSQERGKGNTIYF. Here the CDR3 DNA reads TGTGCCAGCAGCCAAGAAAGGGGCAAAGGAAACACCATATATTTT.

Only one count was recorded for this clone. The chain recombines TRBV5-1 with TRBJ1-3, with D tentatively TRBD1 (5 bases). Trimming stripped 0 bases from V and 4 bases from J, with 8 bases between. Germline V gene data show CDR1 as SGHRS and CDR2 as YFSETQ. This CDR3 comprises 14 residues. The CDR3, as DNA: TGCGCCAGCAGCTTGGGGACACAGGGAAACACCATATATTTT. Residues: CASSLGTQGNTIYF.

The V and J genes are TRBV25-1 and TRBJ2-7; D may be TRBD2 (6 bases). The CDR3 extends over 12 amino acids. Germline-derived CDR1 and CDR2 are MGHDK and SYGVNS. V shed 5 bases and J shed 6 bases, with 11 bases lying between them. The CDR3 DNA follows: TGTGCCAGCAGTAGCGGGTGGGGCGAGCAGTACTTC. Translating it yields CASSSGWGEQYF.

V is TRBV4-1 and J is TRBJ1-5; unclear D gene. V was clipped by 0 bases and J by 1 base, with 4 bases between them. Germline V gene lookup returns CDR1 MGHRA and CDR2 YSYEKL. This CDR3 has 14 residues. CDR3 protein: CASSQDESNQPQHF. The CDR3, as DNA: TGCGCCAGCAGCCAAGATGAGAGCAATCAGCCCCAGCATTTT.

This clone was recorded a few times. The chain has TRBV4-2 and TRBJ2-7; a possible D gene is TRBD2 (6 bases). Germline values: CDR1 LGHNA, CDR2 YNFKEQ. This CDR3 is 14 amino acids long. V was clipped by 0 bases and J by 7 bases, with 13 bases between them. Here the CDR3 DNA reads TGTGCCAGCAGCCAAGATCAACAGACTAGGGAGCAGTACTTC. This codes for CASSQDQQTREQYF.

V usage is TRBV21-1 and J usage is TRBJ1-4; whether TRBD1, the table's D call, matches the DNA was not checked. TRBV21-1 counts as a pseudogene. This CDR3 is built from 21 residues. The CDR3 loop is CASSQKRSRTGFLLVHEKLFF. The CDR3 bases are TGTGCCAGCAGCCAAAAAAGGTCGAGGACAGGGTTCTTACTAGTACATGAAAAACTGTTTTTT.

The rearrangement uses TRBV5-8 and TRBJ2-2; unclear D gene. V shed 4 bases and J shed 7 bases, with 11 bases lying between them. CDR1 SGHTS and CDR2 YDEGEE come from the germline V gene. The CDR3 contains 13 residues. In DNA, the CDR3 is TGTGCCAGCAGCCGACAAAGTGGCGGGGAGCTGTTTTTT. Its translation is CASSRQSGGELFF.

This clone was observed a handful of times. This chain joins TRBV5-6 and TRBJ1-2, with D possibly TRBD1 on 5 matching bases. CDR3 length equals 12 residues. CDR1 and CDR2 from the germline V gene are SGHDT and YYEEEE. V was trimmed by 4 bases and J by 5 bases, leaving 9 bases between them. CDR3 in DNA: TGTGCCAGCAGCAGAGACAGTTATGGCTACACCTTC. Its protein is CASSRDSYGYTF.

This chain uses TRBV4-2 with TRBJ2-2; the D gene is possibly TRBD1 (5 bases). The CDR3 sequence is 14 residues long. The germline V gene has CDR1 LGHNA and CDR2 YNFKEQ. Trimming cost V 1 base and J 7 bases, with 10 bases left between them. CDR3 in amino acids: CASSQGRVDGELFF. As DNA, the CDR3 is TGTGCCAGCAGCCAAGGCAGGGTTGACGGGGAGCTGTTTTTT.

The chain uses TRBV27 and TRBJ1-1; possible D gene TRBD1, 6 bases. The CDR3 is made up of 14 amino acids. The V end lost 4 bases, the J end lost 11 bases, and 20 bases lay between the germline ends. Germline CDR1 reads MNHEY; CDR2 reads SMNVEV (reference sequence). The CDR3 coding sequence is TGTGCCAGCAGTTCTGGTTTACGGTCGGGGGGCGCTTTCTTT. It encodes CASSSGLRSGGAFF.

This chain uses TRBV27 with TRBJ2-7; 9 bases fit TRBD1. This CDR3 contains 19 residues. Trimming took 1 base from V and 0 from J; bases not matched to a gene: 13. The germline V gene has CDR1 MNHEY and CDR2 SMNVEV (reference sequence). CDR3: CASSLFPSRTGVTSYEQYF. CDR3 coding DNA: TGTGCCAGCAGTTTATTCCCCTCTAGGACAGGGGTGACCTCCTACGAGCAGTACTTC.

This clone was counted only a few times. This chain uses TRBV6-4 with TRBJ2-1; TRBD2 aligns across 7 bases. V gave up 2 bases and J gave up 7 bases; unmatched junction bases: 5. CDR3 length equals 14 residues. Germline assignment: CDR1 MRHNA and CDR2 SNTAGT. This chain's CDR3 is CASSDGGENNEQFF. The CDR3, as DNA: TGTGCCAGCAGTGACGGGGGGGAAAATAATGAGCAGTTCTTC.

The CDR3 sequence is CASSEARDAYEQYF. In DNA form, the CDR3 reads TGTGCCAGCAGTGAAGCGAGAGATGCTTACGAGCAGTACTTC. The chain combines TRBV6-1 with TRBJ2-7; D ambiguous. Deletions cut 0 bases from V and 4 bases from J, with 10 bases between. From germline, CDR1 is MNHNS and CDR2 SASEGT. This CDR3 has 14 amino acids.

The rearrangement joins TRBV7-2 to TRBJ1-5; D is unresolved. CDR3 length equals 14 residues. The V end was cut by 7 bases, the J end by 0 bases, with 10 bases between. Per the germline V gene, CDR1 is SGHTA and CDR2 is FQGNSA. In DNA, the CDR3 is TGTGCCAGCACCCCTACCTATAGCAATCAGCCCCAGCATTTT. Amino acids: CASTPTYSNQPQHF.